The 9 T cell receptor beta chains listed next were all sequenced from one sample in a study of Graves' ophthalmopathy and Graves' hyperthyroidism. For repertoire sequencing, the TCR beta CDR3 regions were amplified from RNA transcripts. In the first round, RT-PCR was carried out with HTBI primers, and a multiplex PCR formed the second round. MiXCR, run by TCRdb on the multiplex PCR reads, gives a single entry per CDR3 protein. The profile shows a few hundred thousand distinct CDR3 sequences, around 21% of them singletons. Material for sequencing was peripheral blood. The receptors were gathered from a woman younger than 35 with stable Graves' hyperthyroidism.

Only one count was recorded for this clonotype. The rearrangement links TRBV19 to TRBJ2-7, with D possibly TRBD1 on 6 matching bases. Germline CDR1 reads LNHDA; CDR2 reads SQIVND (reference sequence). V shed 3 bases and J shed 2 bases, with 8 bases lying between them. There are 13 residues in the CDR3. DNA of the CDR3: TGTGCCAGTAGTATGGGGACAACCTACGAGCAGTACTTC. Translation: CASSMGTTYEQYF.

This clonotype occurred many times. The chain combines TRBV7-8 with TRBJ1-6, with a tentative D call TRBD1 (6 bases). This CDR3 spans 15 amino acids. V was trimmed by 3 bases and J by 7 bases, leaving 13 bases between them. The germline gives CDR1 SGHVS, CDR2 FQNEAQ. CDR3 sequence reads: CASSFHRDRNSPLHF. For the CDR3, the DNA is TGTGCCAGCAGCTTTCATCGAGACAGGAATTCACCCCTCCACTTT. Filled out from reference TRBV7-8 and TRBJ1-6, the complete variable domain reads GAGVSQSPRYKVAKRGQDVALRCDPISGHVSLFWYQQALGQGPEFLTYFQNEAQLDKSGLPSDRFFAERPEGSVSTLKIQRTQQEDSAVYLCASSFHRDRNSPLHFGNGTRLTVT.

This clonotype was seen only once. The chain couples TRBV7-7 to TRBJ1-2; D uncertain. The CDR3 totals 10 residues. The V end was cut by 4 bases, the J end by 10 bases, with 7 bases between. CDR1 is SSHAT, CDR2 FNYEAQ, per germline (reference sequence). This chain's CDR3 is CASSSTVYTF. Here the CDR3 DNA reads TGTGCCAGCAGCTCTACAGTCTACACCTTC. Based on the CDR3 plus reference TRBV7-7 and TRBJ1-2, the full variable domain is GAGVSQSPRYKVTKRGQDVTLRCDPISSHATLYWYQQALGQGPEFLTYFNYEAQPDKSGLPSDRFSAERPEGSISTLTIQRTEQRDSAMYRCASSSTVYTFGSGTRLTVV.

The rearrangement links TRBV19 to TRBJ1-1; a possible D gene is TRBD1 (6 bases). The CDR3 is made up of 13 amino acids. CDR1 and CDR2 (germline): LNHDA, SQIVND (reference sequence). With 8 bases removed from V and 10 bases from J, the gap between germline ends came to 20 bases. Written as DNA, the CDR3 is TGTGCCAGTGGTTTAACCCGGGGGCGTGGAGCTTTCTTT. Translated: CASGLTRGRGAFF.

This clonotype was detected many times. The chain links TRBV7-2 to TRBJ1-2; tentatively, D is TRBD1 (5 bases). Germline V gives CDR1 SGHTA, CDR2 FQGNSA. Trimming shortened V by 5 bases and J by 4 bases, and 17 bases separated the two germline ends. The CDR3 is made up of 15 amino acids. As DNA, the CDR3 is TGTGCCAGCAGCCCTAGAAGCGGGGCGCGCTATGGCTACACCTTC. It codes for CASSPRSGARYGYTF. The full variable domain, rest sourced from reference TRBV7-2 and TRBJ1-2, is GAGVSQSPSNKVTEKGKDVELRCDPISGHTALYWYRQSLGQGLEFLIYFQGNSAPDKSGLPSDRFSAERTGGSVSTLTIQRTQQEDSAVYLCASSPRSGARYGYTFGSGTRLTVV.

This clonotype was detected many times. The V call is TRBV6-5, the J call TRBJ2-7; D possibly corresponds to TRBD2 (5 bases). Germline V CDR1 and CDR2: MNHEY, SVGAGI. Between the trimmed V and J ends, which lost 0 bases and 1 base, there was a span of 10 bases. CDR3 length: 15 amino acids. CDR3 coding DNA: TGTGCCAGCAGTTACTCAGTGGGAGCGTCCTACGAGCAGTACTTC. Protein: CASSYSVGASYEQYF.

Only one count was recorded for this clonotype. The rearrangement links TRBV6-2 or TRBV6-3 to TRBJ1-5, with D hard to call. Germline V gene lookup returns CDR1 MNHEY and CDR2 SVGEGT. The CDR3 sequence is 14 residues long. The V end lost 2 bases, the J end lost 4 bases, and 9 bases lay between the germline ends. CDR3 sequence reads: CASSYADGNQPQHF. DNA for the CDR3: TGTGCCAGCAGTTACGCCGACGGGAATCAGCCCCAGCATTTT.

This clonotype was observed many times. V is TRBV29-1 and J is TRBJ1-2; 7 bases are a match to TRBD1. In germline, CDR1 is SQVTM, CDR2 ANQGSEA. Trimming at V came to 8 bases and at J to 5 bases, leaving 8 bases not matched to a gene. The CDR3 spans 12 residues. The CDR3 bases are TGCAGCTTAGAGGGGGCGGATTATGGCTACACCTTC. Its translation is CSLEGADYGYTF.

In this sample, this clonotype turned up many times. The chain couples TRBV19 to TRBJ1-5; TRBD1 is a possible D gene (5 bases). V was pared by 2 bases and J by 5 bases, with 10 bases between. Per the germline V gene, CDR1 is LNHDA and CDR2 is SQIVND (reference sequence). This CDR3 contains 14 residues. The CDR3: CASSIIGGDQPQHF. CDR3 DNA: TGTGCCAGTAGTATAATCGGGGGGGATCAGCCCCAGCATTTT.